This T cell receptor (beta chain) emerged from a study of vaccination effects on CD4 cells after COVID-19. Points on this clone: The antigen is not known.

From germline, CDR1 is SNHLY and CDR2 FYNNEI. Trimming shortened V by 0 bases and J by 5 bases, and 16 bases separated the two germline ends. The CDR3 extends over 16 amino acids. Using immunoSEQ multiplex PCR, the repertoire was profiled, and TCRdb retains in-frame clones only, with some absent. In the table there are approximately 65,000 clones, about 74% of which are singletons. Antigen-specific CD4+ T cells were first expanded with viral peptide pools by the ViraFEST assay and only then sequenced. Once cultured for 10 days, the cells underwent separation to obtain CD4+ T cells. Each participant received a vaccine that was either BNT162b2 or mRNA-1273, given as two doses. On days 3 and 7, fresh IL-2 medium replaced half the medium.

The material was CD4+ T cells from PBMCs cultured with HCoV-229E spike peptides, obtained after COVID-19 vaccination. The rearrangement joins TRBV2 to TRBJ1-2; unclear D gene. The sequence came from a human donor who received a COVID-19 vaccine. DNA for the CDR3: TGTGCCAGCAGTGAAGCTGGCAGGCCCTCTACTTATGGCTACACCTTC. It encodes CASSEAGRPSTYGYTF. The full variable domain, completed using reference TRBV2 and TRBJ1-2, is EPEVTQTPSHQVTQMGQEVILRCVPISNHLYFYWYRQILGQKVEFLVSFYNNEISEKSEIFDDQFSVERPDGSNFTLKIRSTKLEDSAMYFCASSEAGRPSTYGYTFGSGTRLTVV.